This is a list of T cell receptor beta chains from one sample in a study of Graves' ophthalmopathy and Graves' hyperthyroidism. TCRdb used MiXCR to reprocess the multiplex PCR reads, holding one entry per CDR3 protein. This table holds around 1.1 million distinct CDR3 sequences, less than 45% found once. The specimen sequenced was peripheral blood or thyroid tissue (not recorded which). These receptors all come from an adult man with Graves' hyperthyroidism. Both conserved end residues are part of each CDR3. Fields, in order: J gene, V gene, clone size, D gene, CDR3 protein. A D gene is named only where the DNA matches it firmly. Clone size is not always given. Where it is, it says once, few, many or a class for expanded clones.

j_call: TRBJ2-5
v_call: TRBV4-2
clone_size: NA
d_call: NA
cdr3_aa: CASSIEARVQETQYF

j_call: TRBJ2-7
v_call: TRBV6-6
clone_size: many
d_call: NA
cdr3_aa: CASTGGAAGYEQYF

j_call: TRBJ2-5
v_call: TRBV20-1
clone_size: NA
d_call: NA
cdr3_aa: CSASQGGSETQYF

j_call: TRBJ2-2
v_call: TRBV20-1
clone_size: once
d_call: NA
cdr3_aa: CSARSVMNTGELFF

j_call: TRBJ2-7
v_call: TRBV7-2
clone_size: few
d_call: TRBD1
cdr3_aa: CASSLGTRGLSYEQYF

j_call: TRBJ2-5
v_call: TRBV24-1
clone_size: NA
d_call: NA
cdr3_aa: CATSVEGETQYF

j_call: TRBJ2-7
v_call: TRBV29-1
clone_size: NA
d_call: NA
cdr3_aa: CSVSGAGVSYEQYF

j_call: TRBJ2-7
v_call: TRBV19
clone_size: many
d_call: NA
cdr3_aa: CASSLTGRDSYEQYF

j_call: TRBJ2-7
v_call: TRBV12-3/TRBV12-4
clone_size: few
d_call: NA
cdr3_aa: CASKLGPYEQYF

j_call: TRBJ1-2
v_call: TRBV29-1
clone_size: NA
d_call: TRBD1
cdr3_aa: CSVVDRAYGYTF

j_call: TRBJ1-4
v_call: TRBV9
clone_size: NA
d_call: NA
cdr3_aa: CASSMRGSVEEKLFF

j_call: TRBJ1-1
v_call: TRBV19
clone_size: many
d_call: NA
cdr3_aa: CATGRLNTEAFF

j_call: TRBJ1-2
v_call: TRBV20-1
clone_size: NA
d_call: TRBD1
cdr3_aa: CSADPRTGGSVSYGYTF

j_call: TRBJ1-5
v_call: TRBV10-2
clone_size: NA
d_call: NA
cdr3_aa: CASSEQSGINQPQHF

j_call: TRBJ1-6
v_call: TRBV7-2
clone_size: many
d_call: NA
cdr3_aa: CASSLPPGSYNSPLHF

j_call: TRBJ1-5
v_call: TRBV20-1
clone_size: NA
d_call: NA
cdr3_aa: CSARGVKSAQHF

j_call: TRBJ1-2
v_call: TRBV14
clone_size: few
d_call: NA
cdr3_aa: CASSGRTAYSYGYTF

j_call: TRBJ1-6
v_call: TRBV12-3/TRBV12-4
clone_size: few
d_call: NA
cdr3_aa: CASRGESWALHF

j_call: TRBJ2-7
v_call: TRBV12-3/TRBV12-4
clone_size: NA
d_call: NA
cdr3_aa: CASSLEGVHEQYF

j_call: TRBJ2-7
v_call: TRBV7-2
clone_size: once
d_call: NA
cdr3_aa: CASSQEGVGFEQYF

j_call: TRBJ1-2
v_call: TRBV24-1
clone_size: NA
d_call: TRBD1
cdr3_aa: CASSRQGVGPYGFTF

j_call: TRBJ2-2
v_call: TRBV4-1
clone_size: few
d_call: NA
cdr3_aa: CASSQDLEAGELFF

j_call: TRBJ2-5
v_call: TRBV7-3
clone_size: many
d_call: NA
cdr3_aa: CASAPRMGRPSRTQYF

j_call: TRBJ2-5
v_call: TRBV19
clone_size: many
d_call: NA
cdr3_aa: CATGDRHQETQYF

j_call: TRBJ2-5
v_call: TRBV29-1
clone_size: few
d_call: TRBD2
cdr3_aa: CSVERSGISSGGTLQETQYF

j_call: TRBJ2-7
v_call: TRBV25-1
clone_size: few
d_call: TRBD2
cdr3_aa: CASSGPGGGRAAEQYF

j_call: TRBJ1-6
v_call: TRBV6-1
clone_size: NA
d_call: TRBD1
cdr3_aa: CASSNTGVDYNSPLHF

j_call: TRBJ2-5
v_call: TRBV4-1
clone_size: many
d_call: NA
cdr3_aa: CASSQTQETQYF

j_call: TRBJ1-2
v_call: TRBV29-1
clone_size: NA
d_call: NA
cdr3_aa: CSSDSGTANYGYTF

j_call: TRBJ2-1
v_call: TRBV5-1
clone_size: NA
d_call: NA
cdr3_aa: CASSLAPREGDEQFF

j_call: TRBJ2-7
v_call: TRBV7-8
clone_size: NA
d_call: NA
cdr3_aa: CASSLDAQDEIYEQYF

j_call: TRBJ1-5
v_call: TRBV12-3/TRBV12-4
clone_size: many
d_call: NA
cdr3_aa: CASSLPGGAQHF

j_call: TRBJ1-1
v_call: TRBV20-1
clone_size: NA
d_call: NA
cdr3_aa: CSASGLLNTEAFF

j_call: TRBJ2-2
v_call: TRBV6-5
clone_size: NA
d_call: TRBD2
cdr3_aa: CASTQVAGAAGELFF

j_call: TRBJ1-2
v_call: TRBV5-1
clone_size: few
d_call: NA
cdr3_aa: CASSGATGLYGYTF

j_call: TRBJ2-5
v_call: TRBV7-2
clone_size: NA
d_call: TRBD1
cdr3_aa: CASSGQVGLGEQETQYF

j_call: TRBJ2-7
v_call: TRBV11-2
clone_size: many
d_call: NA
cdr3_aa: CASSFNQGWSEQYF

j_call: TRBJ1-6
v_call: TRBV7-8
clone_size: many
d_call: NA
cdr3_aa: CASSSTGFGAGSPLHF

j_call: TRBJ2-7
v_call: TRBV10-3
clone_size: NA
d_call: TRBD1
cdr3_aa: CASSLGQAATSEQYF

j_call: TRBJ2-2
v_call: TRBV5-5
clone_size: NA
d_call: TRBD1
cdr3_aa: CASSSEQGIRTGELFF

j_call: TRBJ2-7
v_call: TRBV10-3
clone_size: many
d_call: NA
cdr3_aa: CAISTPTGRLHEQYF

j_call: TRBJ2-7
v_call: TRBV5-1
clone_size: few
d_call: TRBD2
cdr3_aa: CASSGGTSGRGNEQYF

j_call: TRBJ2-7
v_call: TRBV10-3
clone_size: many
d_call: TRBD2
cdr3_aa: CAIRAGTGHEQYF

j_call: TRBJ2-7
v_call: TRBV4-3
clone_size: many
d_call: NA
cdr3_aa: CASSQDSGGRSYEQYF

j_call: TRBJ2-5
v_call: TRBV5-1
clone_size: NA
d_call: TRBD2
cdr3_aa: CASREGSGRSEETQYF

j_call: TRBJ1-2
v_call: TRBV20-1
clone_size: NA
d_call: NA
cdr3_aa: CSAVRSGAGRNYGYTF

j_call: TRBJ2-3
v_call: TRBV7-9
clone_size: NA
d_call: TRBD2
cdr3_aa: CASSHGLAGDDTQYF

j_call: TRBJ2-5
v_call: TRBV7-9
clone_size: NA
d_call: NA
cdr3_aa: CATSDPEKLETQYF

j_call: TRBJ2-5
v_call: TRBV4-1
clone_size: few
d_call: NA
cdr3_aa: CASSQVQTGETQYF

j_call: TRBJ2-7
v_call: TRBV10-3
clone_size: few
d_call: TRBD2
cdr3_aa: CAISEALRGGPYEQYF

j_call: TRBJ1-1
v_call: TRBV19
clone_size: once
d_call: TRBD1
cdr3_aa: CASKHRGTGTEAFF

j_call: TRBJ2-6
v_call: TRBV25-1
clone_size: NA
d_call: TRBD1
cdr3_aa: CASSEPGTGPGANVLTF

j_call: TRBJ2-7
v_call: TRBV10-3
clone_size: NA
d_call: NA
cdr3_aa: CAISESSVFYEQYF